One sample yielded the 19 T cell receptor beta chains listed below, sequenced in a study of shared clonotypes between healthy human individuals. Assay: immunoSEQ multiplex PCR; the TCRdb copy retains only in-frame clones and omits some. This table has more than 150,000 clones, approximately 61% appearing once. The material sequenced was memory CD4+ T cells sorted from blood. Stated subset: CD45RA-negative fraction. Receptors originate from a young man in good health.

This clone was observed a few times. This rearrangement joins TRBV19 to TRBJ1-5; D is undetermined. V was cut by 11 bases and J by 4 bases, with 24 bases left in between. Looked up from germline, CDR1 is LNHDA and CDR2 is SQIVND (reference sequence). The CDR3 is made up of 16 amino acids. The CDR3: CAPAHGRLPLNQPQHF. CDR3 bases: TGTGCCCCTGCTCACGGGCGACTTCCCCTAAATCAGCCCCAGCATTTT.

The chain has TRBV11-3 and TRBJ1-1; D is uncertain. V lost 4 bases and J lost 5, with 11 bases in between. Germline CDR1 and CDR2: SGHNT and YENEEA. CDR3 length equals 13 residues. CDR3 sequence reads: CASSSGLRTEAFF. Written as DNA, the CDR3 is TGTGCCAGCAGCTCTGGGCTGAGGACTGAAGCTTTCTTT.

The gene calls are TRBV5-1 and TRBJ1-1; weak D call: TRBD1 (5 bases). CDR1 is SGHRS and CDR2 is YFSETQ in the germline V gene. Between the trimmed V and J ends, which lost 1 base and 3 bases, there was a span of 10 bases. The CDR3 covers 14 residues. The CDR3 loop is CASSLMGLDTEAFF. CDR3 sequence (DNA): TGCGCCAGCAGCTTGATGGGACTGGACACTGAAGCTTTCTTT.

With regard to this clone: Other nucleotide sequences from this sample produce the same CDR3. The chain joins TRBV18 to TRBJ2-1; 8 bases are a match to TRBD1. Germline CDR1 reads KGHSH; CDR2 reads LQKENI. V shed 4 bases, J shed 5 bases, and the junction held 4 bases outside the gene matches. This CDR3 spans 14 amino acids. Written as DNA, the CDR3 is TGTGCCAGCTCACTTGACAGGGGCGACAATGAGCAGTTCTTC. Translating gives CASSLDRGDNEQFF.

The gene calls are TRBV19 and TRBJ2-1, with D possibly being TRBD1 (6 bases). Trimming pared 0 bases from V and 7 bases from J, leaving 7 bases between. The CDR3 is 13 residues long. Germline loops: CDR1 LNHDA, CDR2 SQIVND (reference sequence). CDR3 DNA: TGTGCCAGTAGTATAGACAGGGGAAATGAGCAGTTCTTC. Translation gives CASSIDRGNEQFF. The full variable domain, in which reference TRBV19 and TRBJ2-1 provide the parts outside the CDR3, is DGGITQSPKYLFRKEGQNVTLSCEQNLNHDAMYWYRQDPGQGLRLIYYSQIVNDFQKGDIAEGYSVSREKKESFPLTVTSAQKNPTAFYLCASSIDRGNEQFFGPGTRLTVL.

This clone was observed once. The rearrangement uses TRBV14 and TRBJ1-1; D not resolved. CDR3 length equals 14 residues. V dropped 0 bases and J dropped 10 bases, with 15 bases sitting between them. From germline, CDR1 is SGHDN and CDR2 FVKESK. The CDR3 nucleotides read TGTGCCAGCAGCCAAGATTGGCGGGGAGGTGTAGCTTTCTTT. It encodes CASSQDWRGGVAFF.

Notes on this clone: Different DNA sequences within this sample yield the same CDR3. This chain uses TRBV9 with TRBJ1-1; TRBD1 aligns across 8 bases. The CDR3 is made up of 16 amino acids. V shed 0 bases, J shed 1 base, and the junction held 5 bases outside the gene matches. Germline CDR1 and CDR2: SGDLS and YYNGEE. CDR3 sequence (DNA): TGTGCCAGCAGCGTAGGGGCAGGGGGCAAGAACACTGAAGCTTTCTTT. This codes for CASSVGAGGKNTEAFF.

This clone came up once. The junction departs from the called germline gene at one end, perhaps through a read error. The chain combines TRBV4-2 with TRBJ2-3; D is uncertain. The V gene's germline CDR1 is LGHNA and CDR2 YNFKEQ. CDR3 length: 16 amino acids. The CDR3 DNA follows: TGTGCCAGTAGCCAAGAAGGACCTCCGAGGACAGATACGCAGTATTTT. It is translated as CASSQEGPPRTDTQYF.

This clone was observed a few times. The rearrangement joins TRBV9 to TRBJ2-7, with 8 bases that match TRBD2. CDR3 length equals 17 residues. J was trimmed by 0 bases and V by 6 bases; bases with no gene match: 14. Germline V gene data show CDR1 as SGDLS and CDR2 as YYNGEE. The CDR3 sequence is CASTLWAREELSYEQYF. In DNA, the CDR3 is TGTGCCAGCACCCTCTGGGCGCGGGAGGAACTCTCCTACGAGCAGTACTTC.

This clone has just one count. Here the CDR3 reads CASSGGRTSNTGELFF. CDR3 sequence (DNA): TGTGCCAGCAGCGGGGGGCGGACTTCGAACACCGGGGAGCTGTTTTTT. The rearrangement uses TRBV7-9 and TRBJ2-2; D may match TRBD1 or TRBD2 (6 bases each). The V gene lost 5 bases and the J gene lost 0 bases, with 13 bases spanning the gap. In germline, CDR1 is SEHNR, CDR2 FQNEAQ (reference sequence). CDR3 length: 16 residues.

The V gene is TRBV5-4, the J gene TRBJ2-3, with D tentatively TRBD2 (6 bases). The V and J ends lost 4 bases and 0 bases respectively, with 15 bases between them. Germline-derived CDR1 and CDR2 are SGHNT and YYREEE (reference sequence). CDR3 size: 16 residues. CDR3 region: CASSRGNPGSTDTQYF. CDR3 nucleotide sequence: TGTGCCAGCAGCCGCGGGAATCCAGGGAGCACAGATACGCAGTATTTT. The variable domain in full, completed from reference TRBV5-4 and TRBJ2-3, reads ETGVTQSPTHLIKTRGQQVTLRCSSQSGHNTVSWYQQALGQGPQFIFQYYREEENGRGNFPPRFSGLQFPNYSSELNVNALELDDSALYLCASSRGNPGSTDTQYFGPGTRLTVL.

CDR3 in amino acids: CASSLDPSPGGGYTF. The CDR3 DNA is TGTGCCAGCAGCTTGGATCCCAGTCCCGGTGGAGGCTACACCTTC. This sequence joins TRBV5-4 and TRBJ1-2; D remains ambiguous. The CDR3 runs 15 residues. V shed 0 bases and J shed 8 bases, with 17 bases lying between them. Germline-derived CDR1 and CDR2 are SGHNT and YYREEE (reference sequence).

This clone appeared many times. The J gene is TRBJ2-7, the V gene TRBV2; D remains ambiguous. The CDR3 spans 12 residues. V was trimmed by 6 bases and J by 0 bases, leaving 6 bases between them. CDR1 and CDR2 from the germline V gene are SNHLY and FYNNEI. The CDR3 spells CASRQLSYEQYF. The CDR3 nucleotides are TGTGCCAGCAGACAACTCTCCTACGAGCAGTACTTC.

This rearrangement joins TRBV5-1 to TRBJ2-1; D remains unclear. This CDR3 is built from 16 residues. Germline loops: CDR1 SGHRS, CDR2 YFSETQ. Trimming shortened V by 4 bases and J by 0 bases, and 14 bases separated the two germline ends. CDR3 sequence: CASSPAARSSYNEQFF. Written as DNA, the CDR3 is TGCGCCAGCAGCCCTGCGGCACGGAGCTCCTACAATGAGCAGTTCTTC. The whole variable domain, remainder taken from reference TRBV5-1 and TRBJ2-1, is KAGVTQTPRYLIKTRGQQVTLSCSPISGHRSVSWYQQTPGQGLQFLFEYFSETQRNKGNFPGRFSGRQFSNSRSEMNVSTLELGDSALYLCASSPAARSSYNEQFFGPGTRLTVL.

This rearrangement joins TRBV4-2 to TRBJ1-5; D not certain. The CDR3 sequence is 16 residues long. Germline CDR1 LGHNA, CDR2 YNFKEQ. The germline V and J ends were trimmed by 3 bases and 0 bases, with 12 bases remaining between them. The CDR3 loop is CASSHQRTHSNQPQHF. For the CDR3, the DNA is TGTGCCAGCAGCCACCAACGGACCCATAGCAATCAGCCCCAGCATTTT.

With respect to this clone: The same CDR3 also results from other DNA sequences found in this sample. The rearrangement uses TRBV28 and TRBJ1-1; possibly TRBD1 for D (6 bases). Germline-derived CDR1 and CDR2 are MDHEN and SYDVKM. The CDR3 length is 12 residues. Trimming left V 5 bases short and J 8 bases short, with 12 bases between. The CDR3 reads CASSMTGTEAFF. In DNA form, the CDR3 reads TGTGCCAGCAGTATGACCGGGACAGAAGCTTTCTTT. The variable domain in full, completed from reference TRBV28 and TRBJ1-1, reads DVKVTQSSRYLVKRTGEKVFLECVQDMDHENMFWYRQDPGLGLRLIYFSYDVKMKEKGDIPEGYSVSREKKERFSLILESASTNQTSMYLCASSMTGTEAFFGQGTRLTVV.

The chain employs TRBV6-1 and TRBJ1-5; 9 nucleotides agree with TRBD1. CDR1 and CDR2 (germline): MNHNS, SASEGT. This CDR3 spans 16 amino acids. Unmatched junction bases numbered 7, after V lost 2 bases and J lost 5 bases. The CDR3 DNA reads as TGTGCCAGCAGTGAATCGTCCGGGACAGGGTATCAGCCCCAGCATTTT. It specifies CASSESSGTGYQPQHF.

The genes are TRBV28 and TRBJ2-4; the D gene is possibly TRBD2 (6 bases). Trimming took off 1 base at V and 0 bases at J, with 10 bases between the two ends. The CDR3 extends over 16 amino acids. Germline loops: CDR1 MDHEN, CDR2 SYDVKM. The CDR3 spells CASSLFGGVAKNIQYF. The CDR3 DNA follows: TGTGCCAGCAGTTTATTCGGGGGAGTAGCCAAAAACATTCAGTACTTC. The full variable domain, rest sourced from reference TRBV28 and TRBJ2-4, is DVKVTQSSRYLVKRTGEKVFLECVQDMDHENMFWYRQDPGLGLRLIYFSYDVKMKEKGDIPEGYSVSREKKERFSLILESASTNQTSMYLCASSLFGGVAKNIQYFGAGTRLSVL.

This chain joins TRBV29-1 and TRBJ1-2, with D possibly being TRBD1 (5 bases). The CDR3 length is 12 residues. The V gene lost 4 bases and the J gene lost 7 bases, with 13 bases spanning the gap. Looked up from germline, CDR1 is SQVTM and CDR2 is ANQGSEA. In DNA form, the CDR3 reads TGCAGCGTTGGTGGGCCAGGGAGTGGCTACACCTTC. Its translation is CSVGGPGSGYTF.